The TCR beta chain described here comes from a study of post-analysis software for immune sequencing data. Overall study results and limits: Controls had lower frequencies than patients of roughly five TRBV segments, which included TRBV5-6, TRBV5-1 and TRBV20-1.

Unique molecular identifiers tagged the TCR beta cDNA libraries. One entry per CDR3 protein results from TCRdb running MiXCR on the PCR reads. The data show some 690,000 distinct CDR3 sequences, 30% seen once. Points on this clonotype: As yet, its antigen is unknown.

Germline V CDR1 and CDR2: KGHDR, SFDVKD. The length of the CDR3 is 18 residues. With V trimmed by 3 bases and J by 7 bases, 15 bases remained unmatched. V gene TRBV24-1 combines with J gene TRBJ2-7, with TRBD2 matching over 12 bases. Input material: blood. The clonotype was recovered from a girl between 5 and 17 years old with multiple sclerosis. This CDR3 is CATSDPSPSGRGDNEQYF. The CDR3 nucleotides are TGTGCCACCAGTGATCCCTCTCCTAGCGGGAGGGGGGACAATGAGCAGTACTTC.